This T cell receptor (beta chain) was sequenced for a study of T cells in Graves' hyperthyroidism and ophthalmopathy. The V end was cut by 6 bases, the J end by 1 base, with 15 bases between. The germline gives CDR1 SGHAT, CDR2 FQNNGV. This CDR3 contains 15 residues. RNA transcripts provided the source from which TCR beta CDR3 regions were amplified. A set of HTBI primers served as the primers for a first-round RT-PCR of the TCR CDR3. Via MiXCR, TCRdb re-called the multiplex PCR reads, giving one row per CDR3 protein. The sample lists about 360,000 distinct CDR3 sequences; around 13% were seen once. This clonotype was observed at least ten times.

The chain links TRBV11-2 to TRBJ2-5; D is possibly TRBD1 or TRBD2 (5 bases each). Sequenced input: blood. The receptor was derived from a woman under 30 with Graves' hyperthyroidism. The CDR3 DNA follows: TGTGCCAGCAGTGACAGCGGAGTCATCCAAGAGACCCAGTACTTC. Its protein is CASSDSGVIQETQYF.